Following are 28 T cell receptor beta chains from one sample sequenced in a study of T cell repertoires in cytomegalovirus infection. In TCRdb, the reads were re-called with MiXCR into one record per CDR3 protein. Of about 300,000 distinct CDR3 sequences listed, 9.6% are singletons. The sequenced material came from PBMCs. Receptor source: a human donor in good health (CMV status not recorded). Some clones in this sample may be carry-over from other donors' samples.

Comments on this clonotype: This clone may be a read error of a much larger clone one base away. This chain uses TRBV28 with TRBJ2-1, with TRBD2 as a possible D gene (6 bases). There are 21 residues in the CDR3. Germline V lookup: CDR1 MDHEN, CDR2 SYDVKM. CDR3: CASSLERALAQRSGGNNEQLF. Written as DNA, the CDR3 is TGTGCCAGCAGTCTAGAAAGAGCCCTAGCCCAGCGGTCCGGGGGTAACAATGAGCAGCTCTTC.

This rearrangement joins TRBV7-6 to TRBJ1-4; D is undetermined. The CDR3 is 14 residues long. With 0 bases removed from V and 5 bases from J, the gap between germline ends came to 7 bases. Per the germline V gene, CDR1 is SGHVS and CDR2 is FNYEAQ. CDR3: CASSLATENEKLFF. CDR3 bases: TGTGCCAGCAGCTTAGCCACAGAGAATGAAAAACTGTTTTTT.

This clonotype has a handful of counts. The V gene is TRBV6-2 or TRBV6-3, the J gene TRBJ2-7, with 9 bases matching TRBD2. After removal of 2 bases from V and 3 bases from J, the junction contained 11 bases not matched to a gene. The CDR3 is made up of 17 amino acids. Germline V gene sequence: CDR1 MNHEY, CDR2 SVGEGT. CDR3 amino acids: CASSYTEQRGAYYEQYV. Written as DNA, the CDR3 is TGTGCCAGCAGTTACACAGAACAGCGGGGGGCCTACTACGAGCAGTACGTC.

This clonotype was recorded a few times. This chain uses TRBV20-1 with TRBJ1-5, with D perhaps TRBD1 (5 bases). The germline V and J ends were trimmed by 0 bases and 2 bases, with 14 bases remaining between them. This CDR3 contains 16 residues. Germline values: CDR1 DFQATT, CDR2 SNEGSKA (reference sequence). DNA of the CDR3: TGCAGTGCTAGAGAACCGGGACGTAGTCGCAATCAGCCCCAGCATTTT. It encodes CSAREPGRSRNQPQHF.

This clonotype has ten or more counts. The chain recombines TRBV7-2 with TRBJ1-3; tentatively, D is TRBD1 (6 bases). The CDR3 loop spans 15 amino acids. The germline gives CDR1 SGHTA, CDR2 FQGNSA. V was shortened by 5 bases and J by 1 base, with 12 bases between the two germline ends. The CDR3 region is CASSPVGGSGNTIYF. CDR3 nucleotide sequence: TGTGCCAGCAGCCCTGTAGGGGGTTCTGGAAACACCATATATTTT.

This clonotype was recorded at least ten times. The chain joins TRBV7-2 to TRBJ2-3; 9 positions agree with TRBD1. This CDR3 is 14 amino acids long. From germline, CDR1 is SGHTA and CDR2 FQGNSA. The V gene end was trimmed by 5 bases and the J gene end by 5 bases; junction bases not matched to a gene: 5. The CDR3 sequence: CASSPDRGRDTQYF. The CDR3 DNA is TGTGCCAGCAGCCCCGACAGGGGGAGAGATACGCAGTATTTT.

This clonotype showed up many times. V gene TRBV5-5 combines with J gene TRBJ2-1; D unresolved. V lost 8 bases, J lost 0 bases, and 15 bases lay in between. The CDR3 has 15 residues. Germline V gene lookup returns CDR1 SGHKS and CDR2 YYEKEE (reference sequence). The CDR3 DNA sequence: TGTGCCAGTGACCCCTTTGGGCCCTCCTACAATGAGCAGTTCTTC. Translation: CASDPFGPSYNEQFF.

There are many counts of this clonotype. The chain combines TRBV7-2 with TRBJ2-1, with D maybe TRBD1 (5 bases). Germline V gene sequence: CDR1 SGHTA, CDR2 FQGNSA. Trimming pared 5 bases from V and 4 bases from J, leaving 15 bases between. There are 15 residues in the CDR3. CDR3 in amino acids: CASSADSATYNEQFF. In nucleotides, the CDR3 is TGTGCCAGCAGCGCAGACAGCGCTACGTACAATGAGCAGTTCTTC.

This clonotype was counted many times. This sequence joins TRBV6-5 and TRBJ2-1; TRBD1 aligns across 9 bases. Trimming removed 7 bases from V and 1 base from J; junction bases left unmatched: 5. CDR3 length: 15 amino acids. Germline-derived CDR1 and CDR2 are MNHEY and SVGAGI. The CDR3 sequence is CASTVTGGSYNEQFF. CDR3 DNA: TGTGCCAGCACGGTGACAGGGGGTTCCTACAATGAGCAGTTCTTC.

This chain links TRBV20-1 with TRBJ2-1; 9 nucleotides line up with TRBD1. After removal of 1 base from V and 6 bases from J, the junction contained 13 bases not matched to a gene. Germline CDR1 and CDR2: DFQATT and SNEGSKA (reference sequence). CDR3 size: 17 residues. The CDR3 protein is CSARVPFMDRGRNEQFF. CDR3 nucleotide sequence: TGCAGTGCTAGAGTACCTTTTATGGACAGGGGTCGCAATGAGCAGTTCTTC.

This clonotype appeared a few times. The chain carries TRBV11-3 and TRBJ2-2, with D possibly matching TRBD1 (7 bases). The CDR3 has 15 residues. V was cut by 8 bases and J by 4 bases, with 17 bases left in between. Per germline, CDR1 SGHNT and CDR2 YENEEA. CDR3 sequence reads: CASRAQGGATGELFF. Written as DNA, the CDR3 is TGTGCCAGCCGCGCGCAGGGGGGAGCCACCGGGGAGCTGTTTTTT.

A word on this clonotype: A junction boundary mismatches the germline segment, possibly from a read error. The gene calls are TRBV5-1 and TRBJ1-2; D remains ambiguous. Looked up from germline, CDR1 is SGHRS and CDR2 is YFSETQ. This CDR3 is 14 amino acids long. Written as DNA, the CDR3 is TGTGCCAGCAGCTTGGAAGAGCATAACTATGGCTACACCTTC. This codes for CASSLEEHNYGYTF.

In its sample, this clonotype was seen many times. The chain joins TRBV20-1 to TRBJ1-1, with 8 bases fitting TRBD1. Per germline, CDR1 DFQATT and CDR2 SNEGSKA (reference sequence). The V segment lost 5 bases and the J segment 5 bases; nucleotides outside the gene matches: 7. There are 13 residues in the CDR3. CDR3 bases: TGCAGTGCTCGGGACAGGATTTGGACTGAAGCTTTCTTT. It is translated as CSARDRIWTEAFF.

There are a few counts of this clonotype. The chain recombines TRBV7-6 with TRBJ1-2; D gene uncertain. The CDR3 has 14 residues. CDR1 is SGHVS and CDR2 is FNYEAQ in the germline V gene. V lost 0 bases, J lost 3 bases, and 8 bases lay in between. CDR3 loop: CASSLALGYYGYTF. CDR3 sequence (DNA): TGTGCCAGCAGCTTAGCTCTGGGGTACTATGGCTACACCTTC.

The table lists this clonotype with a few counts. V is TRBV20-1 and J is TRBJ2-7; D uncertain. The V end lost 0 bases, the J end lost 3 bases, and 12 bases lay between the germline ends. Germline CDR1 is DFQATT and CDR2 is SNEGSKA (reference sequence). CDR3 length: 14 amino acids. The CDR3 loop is CSARDRVLFYEQYV. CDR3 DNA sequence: TGCAGTGCTAGAGATCGGGTTCTATTCTACGAGCAGTACGTC.

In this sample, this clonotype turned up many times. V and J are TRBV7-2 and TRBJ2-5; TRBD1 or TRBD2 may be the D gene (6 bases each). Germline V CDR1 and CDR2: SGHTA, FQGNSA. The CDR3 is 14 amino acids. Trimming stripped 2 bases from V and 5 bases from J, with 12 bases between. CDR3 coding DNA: TGTGCCAGCAGCTTAACAGGGAGGTGGGAGACCCAGTACTTC. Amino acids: CASSLTGRWETQYF.

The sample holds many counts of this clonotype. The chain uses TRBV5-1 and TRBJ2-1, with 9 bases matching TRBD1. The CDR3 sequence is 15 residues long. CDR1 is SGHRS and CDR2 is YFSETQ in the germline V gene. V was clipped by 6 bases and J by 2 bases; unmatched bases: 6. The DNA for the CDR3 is TGCGCCAGCACACCCGGGACAGGGCCCTACAATGAGCAGTTCTTC. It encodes CASTPGTGPYNEQFF.

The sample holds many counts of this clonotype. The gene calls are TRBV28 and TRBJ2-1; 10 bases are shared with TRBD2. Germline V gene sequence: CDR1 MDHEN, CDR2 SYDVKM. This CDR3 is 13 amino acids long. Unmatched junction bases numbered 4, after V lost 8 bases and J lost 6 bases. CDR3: CASGLAVFNEQFF. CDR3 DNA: TGTGCCAGCGGACTAGCGGTCTTCAATGAGCAGTTCTTC. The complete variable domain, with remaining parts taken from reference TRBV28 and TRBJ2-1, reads DVKVTQSSRYLVKRTGEKVFLECVQDMDHENMFWYRQDPGLGLRLIYFSYDVKMKEKGDIPEGYSVSREKKERFSLILESASTNQTSMYLCASGLAVFNEQFFGPGTRLTVL.

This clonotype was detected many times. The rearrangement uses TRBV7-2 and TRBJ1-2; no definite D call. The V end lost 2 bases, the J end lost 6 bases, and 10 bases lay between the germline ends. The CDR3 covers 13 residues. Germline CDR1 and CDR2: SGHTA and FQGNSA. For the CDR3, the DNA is TGTGCCAGCAGCTTAAGTGTTTCAGATGGCTACACCTTC. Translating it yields CASSLSVSDGYTF.

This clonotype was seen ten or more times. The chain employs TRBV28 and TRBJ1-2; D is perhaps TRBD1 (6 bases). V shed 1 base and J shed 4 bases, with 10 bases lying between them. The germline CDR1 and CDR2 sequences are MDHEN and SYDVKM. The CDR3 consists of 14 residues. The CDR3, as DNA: TGTGCCAGCAGTTTATACAGGGAGGCCTATGGCTACACCTTC. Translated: CASSLYREAYGYTF.

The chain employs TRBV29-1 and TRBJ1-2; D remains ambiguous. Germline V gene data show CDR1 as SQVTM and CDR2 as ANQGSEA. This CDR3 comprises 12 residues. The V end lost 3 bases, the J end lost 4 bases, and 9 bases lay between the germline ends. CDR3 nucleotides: TGCAGCGTTGATAAAGTAACCTATGGCTACACCTTC. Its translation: CSVDKVTYGYTF.

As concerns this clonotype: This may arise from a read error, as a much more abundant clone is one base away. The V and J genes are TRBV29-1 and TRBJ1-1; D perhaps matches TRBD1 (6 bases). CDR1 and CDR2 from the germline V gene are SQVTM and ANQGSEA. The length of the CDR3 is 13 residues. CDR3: CNGRHRDVTEAFF. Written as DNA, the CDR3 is TGCAACGGGCGGCACAGGGACGTCACTGAAGCTTTCTTT.

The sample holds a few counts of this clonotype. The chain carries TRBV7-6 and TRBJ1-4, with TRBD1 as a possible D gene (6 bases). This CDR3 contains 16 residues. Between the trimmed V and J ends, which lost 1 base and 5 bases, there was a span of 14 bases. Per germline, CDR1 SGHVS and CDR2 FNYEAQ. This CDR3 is CASSLGYRRGNEKLFF. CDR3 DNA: TGTGCCAGCAGCTTAGGATACCGCAGGGGCAATGAAAAACTGTTTTTT.

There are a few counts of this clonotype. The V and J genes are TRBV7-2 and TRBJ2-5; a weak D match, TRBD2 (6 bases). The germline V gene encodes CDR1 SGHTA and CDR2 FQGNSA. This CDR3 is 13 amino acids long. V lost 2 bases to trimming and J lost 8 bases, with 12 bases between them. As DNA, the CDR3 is TGTGCCAGCAGCTTAAGTGGGGGAGGAACCCAGTACTTC. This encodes CASSLSGGGTQYF.

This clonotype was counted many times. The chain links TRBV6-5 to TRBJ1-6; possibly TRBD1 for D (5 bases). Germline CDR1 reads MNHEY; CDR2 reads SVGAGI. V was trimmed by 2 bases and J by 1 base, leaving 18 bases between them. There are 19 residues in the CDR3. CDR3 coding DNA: TGTGCCAGCAGTTACCGCGGCGGGGGGTCTTATTCCTATAATTCACCCCTCCACTTT. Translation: CASSYRGGGSYSYNSPLHF.

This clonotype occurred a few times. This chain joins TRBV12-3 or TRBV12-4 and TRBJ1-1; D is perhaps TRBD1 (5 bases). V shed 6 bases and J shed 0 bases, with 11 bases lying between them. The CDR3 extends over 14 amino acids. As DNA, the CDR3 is TGTGCCAGCAGAGGTTGGGGACTGAACACTGAAGCTTTCTTT. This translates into CASRGWGLNTEAFF.

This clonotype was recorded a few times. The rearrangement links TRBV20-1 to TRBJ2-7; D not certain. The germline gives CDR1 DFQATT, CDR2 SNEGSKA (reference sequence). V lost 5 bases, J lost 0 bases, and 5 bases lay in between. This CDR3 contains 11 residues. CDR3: CSADNSYEQYF. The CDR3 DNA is TGCAGTGCTGACAACTCCTACGAGCAGTACTTC.

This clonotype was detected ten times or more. The CDR3 coding sequence is TGTGCCAGCAGTTACCCCGGACAGTCCGGCTCCTACAATGAGCAGTTCTTC. Translating it yields CASSYPGQSGSYNEQFF. The rearrangement joins TRBV6-2 or TRBV6-3 to TRBJ2-1; weak D call: TRBD1 (6 bases). Germline CDR1 and CDR2: MNHEY and SVGEGT. This CDR3 region has 17 residues. The ends were cut back, 2 bases at V and 0 bases at J, with 14 bases in the middle.